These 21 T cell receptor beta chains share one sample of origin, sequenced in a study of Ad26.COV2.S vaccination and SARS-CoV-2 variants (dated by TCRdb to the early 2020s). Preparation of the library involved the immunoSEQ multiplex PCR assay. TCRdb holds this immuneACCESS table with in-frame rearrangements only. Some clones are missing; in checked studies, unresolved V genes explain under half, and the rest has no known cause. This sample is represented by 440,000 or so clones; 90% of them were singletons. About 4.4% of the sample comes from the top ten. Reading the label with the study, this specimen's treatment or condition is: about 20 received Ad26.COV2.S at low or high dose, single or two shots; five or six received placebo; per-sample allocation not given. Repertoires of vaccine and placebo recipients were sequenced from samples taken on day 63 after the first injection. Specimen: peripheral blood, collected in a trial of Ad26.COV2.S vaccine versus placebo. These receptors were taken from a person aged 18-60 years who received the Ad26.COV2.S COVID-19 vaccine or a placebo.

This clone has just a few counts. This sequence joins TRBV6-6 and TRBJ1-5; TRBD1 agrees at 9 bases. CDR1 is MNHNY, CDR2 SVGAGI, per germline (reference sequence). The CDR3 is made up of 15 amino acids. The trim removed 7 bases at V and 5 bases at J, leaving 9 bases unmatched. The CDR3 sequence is CASNPTGGRHQPQHF. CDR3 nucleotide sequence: TGTGCCAGCAATCCGACAGGGGGTCGACATCAGCCCCAGCATTTT.

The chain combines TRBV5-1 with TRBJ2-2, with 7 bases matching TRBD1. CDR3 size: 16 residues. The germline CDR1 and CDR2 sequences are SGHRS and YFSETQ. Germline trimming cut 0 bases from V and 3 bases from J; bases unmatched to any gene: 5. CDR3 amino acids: CASSLDTGADTGELFF. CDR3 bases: TGCGCCAGCAGCTTGGACACAGGGGCGGACACCGGGGAGCTGTTTTTT.

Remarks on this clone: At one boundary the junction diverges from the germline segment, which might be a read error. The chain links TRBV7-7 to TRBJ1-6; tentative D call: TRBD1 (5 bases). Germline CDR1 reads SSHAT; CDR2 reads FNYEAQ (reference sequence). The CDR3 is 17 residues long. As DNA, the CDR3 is TGTGCTAGCAGCTTAGCCTGGGACCGAGCCTCTAATTCACCCCTCCACTTT. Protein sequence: CASSLAWDRASNSPLHF.

The CDR3 protein is CASSTGGLAGLYEQYF. DNA of the CDR3: TGTGCCAGCAGCACGGGTGGACTAGCGGGCCTTTACGAGCAGTACTTC. The V call is TRBV7-2, the J call TRBJ2-7; 11 bases line up with TRBD2. V was clipped by 5 bases and J by 4 bases; unmatched bases: 10. Per germline, CDR1 SGHTA and CDR2 FQGNSA. This CDR3 has 16 residues.

CDR3 nucleotide sequence: TGTGCCAGCAGCCAATATTCGACTAGCTACGAGCAGTACTTC. It is translated as CASSQYSTSYEQYF. The chain couples TRBV4-2 to TRBJ2-7, with D possibly matching TRBD2 (6 bases). CDR3 size: 14 residues. Looked up from germline, CDR1 is LGHNA and CDR2 is YNFKEQ. Trimming left V 2 bases short and J 3 bases short, with 11 bases between.

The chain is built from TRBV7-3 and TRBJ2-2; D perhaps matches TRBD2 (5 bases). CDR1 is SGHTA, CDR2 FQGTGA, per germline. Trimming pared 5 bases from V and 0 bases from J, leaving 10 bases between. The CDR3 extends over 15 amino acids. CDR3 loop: CASSLPGANTGELFF. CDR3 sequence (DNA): TGTGCCAGCAGCCTCCCCGGGGCGAACACCGGGGAGCTGTTTTTT.

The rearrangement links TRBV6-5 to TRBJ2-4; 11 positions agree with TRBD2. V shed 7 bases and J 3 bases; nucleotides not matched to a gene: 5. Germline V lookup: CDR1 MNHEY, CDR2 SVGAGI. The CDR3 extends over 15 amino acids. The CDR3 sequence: CASKLAGGGKNIQYF. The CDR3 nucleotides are TGTGCCAGCAAATTAGCGGGAGGGGGCAAAAACATTCAGTACTTC.

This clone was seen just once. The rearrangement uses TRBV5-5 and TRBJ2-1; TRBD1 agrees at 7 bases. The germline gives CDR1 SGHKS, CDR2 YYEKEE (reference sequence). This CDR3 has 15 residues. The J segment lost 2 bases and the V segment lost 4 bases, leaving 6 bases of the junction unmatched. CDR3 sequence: CASSPWTGTYNEQFF. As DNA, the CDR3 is TGTGCCAGCAGCCCGTGGACAGGCACCTACAATGAGCAGTTCTTC.

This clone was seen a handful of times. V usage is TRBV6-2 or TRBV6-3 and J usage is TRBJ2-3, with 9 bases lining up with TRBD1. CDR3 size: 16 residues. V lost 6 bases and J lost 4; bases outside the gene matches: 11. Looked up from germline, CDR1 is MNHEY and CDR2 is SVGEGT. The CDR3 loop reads CASSSGTGTFPDTQYF. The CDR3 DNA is TGTGCCAGCAGCTCCGGGACAGGGACGTTCCCAGATACGCAGTATTTT.

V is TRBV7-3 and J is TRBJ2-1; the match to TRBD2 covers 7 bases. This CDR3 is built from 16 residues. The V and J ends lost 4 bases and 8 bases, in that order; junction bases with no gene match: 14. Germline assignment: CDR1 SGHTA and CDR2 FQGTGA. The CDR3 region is CASSSDRTRARYEQFF. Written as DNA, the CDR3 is TGTGCCAGCAGCTCCGACCGGACTAGAGCTCGCTATGAGCAGTTCTTC.

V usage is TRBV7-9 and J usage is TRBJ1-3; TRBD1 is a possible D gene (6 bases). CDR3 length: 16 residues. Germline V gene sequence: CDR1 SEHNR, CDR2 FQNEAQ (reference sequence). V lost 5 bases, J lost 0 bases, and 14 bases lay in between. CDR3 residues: CASSQPTGNSGNTIYF. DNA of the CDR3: TGTGCCAGCAGCCAGCCGACAGGCAACTCTGGAAACACCATATATTTT.

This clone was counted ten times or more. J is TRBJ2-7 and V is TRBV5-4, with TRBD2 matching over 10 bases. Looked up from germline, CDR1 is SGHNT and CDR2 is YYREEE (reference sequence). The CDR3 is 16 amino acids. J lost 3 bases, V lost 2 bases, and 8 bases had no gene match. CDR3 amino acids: CASSFSGTSAFYEQYF. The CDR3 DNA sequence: TGTGCCAGCAGCTTCTCCGGGACTAGCGCCTTCTACGAGCAGTACTTC.

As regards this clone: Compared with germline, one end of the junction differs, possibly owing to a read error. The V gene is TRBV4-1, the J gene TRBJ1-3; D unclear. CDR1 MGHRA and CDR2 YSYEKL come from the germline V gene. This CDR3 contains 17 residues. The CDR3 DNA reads TGCGCCAGCAGCCCTTCTGGACGGATTGGCTCTGGAAACACCTTATATTTT. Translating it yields CASSPSGRIGSGNTLYF.

The CDR3 reads CASRGTGRQETQYF. CDR3 bases: TGTGCCAGCAGGGGGACAGGGCGGCAAGAGACCCAGTACTTC. The V gene is TRBV6-5, the J gene TRBJ2-5; TRBD1 agrees at 9 bases. Trimming at V came to 6 bases and at J to 2 bases, leaving 4 bases not matched to a gene. Germline-derived CDR1 and CDR2 are MNHEY and SVGAGI. This CDR3 is built from 14 residues.

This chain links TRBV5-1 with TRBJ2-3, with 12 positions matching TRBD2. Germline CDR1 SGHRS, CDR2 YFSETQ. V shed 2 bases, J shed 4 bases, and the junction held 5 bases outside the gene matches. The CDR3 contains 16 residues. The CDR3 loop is CASSFTSGRQADTQYF. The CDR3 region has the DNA TGCGCCAGCAGCTTTACTAGCGGGAGGCAGGCAGATACGCAGTATTTT.

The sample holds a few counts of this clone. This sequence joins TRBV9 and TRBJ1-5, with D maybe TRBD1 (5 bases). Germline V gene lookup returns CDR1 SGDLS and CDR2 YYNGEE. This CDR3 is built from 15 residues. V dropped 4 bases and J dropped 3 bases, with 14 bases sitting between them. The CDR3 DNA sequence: TGTGCCAGCAGCCGCGGAGGGGTCCCCAATCAGCCCCAGCATTTT. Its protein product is CASSRGGVPNQPQHF.

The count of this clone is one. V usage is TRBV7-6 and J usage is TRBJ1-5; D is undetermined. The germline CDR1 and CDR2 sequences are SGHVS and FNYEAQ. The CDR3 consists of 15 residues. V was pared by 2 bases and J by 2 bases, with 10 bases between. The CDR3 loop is CASSLTGLGNQPQHF. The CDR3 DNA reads TGTGCCAGCAGCTTAACTGGGTTGGGCAATCAGCCCCAGCATTTT.

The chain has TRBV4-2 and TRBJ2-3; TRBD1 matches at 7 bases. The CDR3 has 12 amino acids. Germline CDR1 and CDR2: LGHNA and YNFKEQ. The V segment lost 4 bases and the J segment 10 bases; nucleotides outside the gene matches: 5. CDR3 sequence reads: CASSRSQGAQYF. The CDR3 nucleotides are TGTGCCAGCAGCCGCAGCCAGGGGGCGCAGTATTTT.

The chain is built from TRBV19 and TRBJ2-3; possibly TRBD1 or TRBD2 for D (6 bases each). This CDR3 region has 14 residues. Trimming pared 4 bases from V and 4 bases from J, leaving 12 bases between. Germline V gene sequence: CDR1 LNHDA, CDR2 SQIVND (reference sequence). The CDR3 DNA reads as TGTGCCAGTAGTACAGAGGGGGGAGCAGATACGCAGTATTTT. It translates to CASSTEGGADTQYF. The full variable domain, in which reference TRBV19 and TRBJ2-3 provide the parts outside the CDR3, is DGGITQSPKYLFRKEGQNVTLSCEQNLNHDAMYWYRQDPGQGLRLIYYSQIVNDFQKGDIAEGYSVSREKKESFPLTVTSAQKNPTAFYLCASSTEGGADTQYFGPGTRLTVL.

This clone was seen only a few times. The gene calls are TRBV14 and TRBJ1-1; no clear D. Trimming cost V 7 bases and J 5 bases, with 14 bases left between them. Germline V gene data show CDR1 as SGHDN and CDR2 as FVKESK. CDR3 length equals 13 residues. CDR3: CASKDPGGTEAFF. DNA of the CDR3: TGTGCCAGCAAAGATCCGGGCGGTACTGAAGCTTTCTTT.

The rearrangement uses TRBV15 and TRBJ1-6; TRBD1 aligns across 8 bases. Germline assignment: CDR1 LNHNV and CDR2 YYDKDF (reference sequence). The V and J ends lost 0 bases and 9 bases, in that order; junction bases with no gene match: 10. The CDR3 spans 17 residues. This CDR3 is CATSRDWRGTGTSPLHF. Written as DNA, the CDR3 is TGTGCCACCAGCAGAGATTGGAGGGGGACAGGAACTTCACCCCTCCACTTT.